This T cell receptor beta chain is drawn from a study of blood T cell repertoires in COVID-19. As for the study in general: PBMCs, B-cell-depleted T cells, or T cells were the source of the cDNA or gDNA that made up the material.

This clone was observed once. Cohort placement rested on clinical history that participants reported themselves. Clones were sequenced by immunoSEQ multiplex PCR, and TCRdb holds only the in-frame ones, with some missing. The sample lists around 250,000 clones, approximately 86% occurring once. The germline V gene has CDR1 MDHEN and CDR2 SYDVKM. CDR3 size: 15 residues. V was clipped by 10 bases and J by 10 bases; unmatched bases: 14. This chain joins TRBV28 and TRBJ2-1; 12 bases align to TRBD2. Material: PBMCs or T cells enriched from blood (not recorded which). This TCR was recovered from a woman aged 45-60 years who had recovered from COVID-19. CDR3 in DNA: TGTGCCACTACTCCGGCGCTAGCGGGAGGGGGCGAGCAGTTCTTC. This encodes CATTPALAGGGEQFF.